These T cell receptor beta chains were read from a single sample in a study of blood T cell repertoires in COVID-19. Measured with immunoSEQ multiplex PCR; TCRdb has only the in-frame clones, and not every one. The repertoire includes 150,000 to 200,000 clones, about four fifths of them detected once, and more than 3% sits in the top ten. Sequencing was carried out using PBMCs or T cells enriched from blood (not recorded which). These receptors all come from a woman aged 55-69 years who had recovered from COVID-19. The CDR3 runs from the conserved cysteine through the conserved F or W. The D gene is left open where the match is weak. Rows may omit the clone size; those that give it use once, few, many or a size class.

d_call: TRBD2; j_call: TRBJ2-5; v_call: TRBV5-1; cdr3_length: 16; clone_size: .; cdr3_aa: CASSPGTSGTIETQYF; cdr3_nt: TGCGCCAGCAGCCCGGGGACTAGCGGGACTATAGAGACCCAGTACTTC
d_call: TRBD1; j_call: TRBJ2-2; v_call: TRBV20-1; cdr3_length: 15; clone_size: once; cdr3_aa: CSASVQGAATGELFF; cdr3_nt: TGCAGTGCTAGTGTCCAGGGGGCTGCCACCGGGGAGCTGTTTTTT
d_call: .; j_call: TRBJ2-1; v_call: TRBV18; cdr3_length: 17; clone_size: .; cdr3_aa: CASSPRLGRGTNNEQFF; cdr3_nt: TGTGCCAGCTCACCGCGGCTCGGGCGGGGGACAAACAATGAGCAGTTCTTC
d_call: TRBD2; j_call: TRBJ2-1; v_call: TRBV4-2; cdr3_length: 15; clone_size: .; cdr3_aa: CASRRSGASYNEQFF; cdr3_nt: TGTGCCAGCAGGCGCAGCGGGGCGTCCTACAATGAGCAGTTCTTC
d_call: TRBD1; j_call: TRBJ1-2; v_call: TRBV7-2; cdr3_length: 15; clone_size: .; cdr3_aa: CASSLRQGGVYGYTF; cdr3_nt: TGTGCCAGCAGCCTCAGACAGGGGGGGGTCTATGGCTACACCTTC
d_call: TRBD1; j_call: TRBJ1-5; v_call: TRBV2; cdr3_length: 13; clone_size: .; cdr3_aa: CASRTGAYQPQHF; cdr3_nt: TGTGCCAGCAGGACAGGGGCTTACCAGCCCCAGCATTTT
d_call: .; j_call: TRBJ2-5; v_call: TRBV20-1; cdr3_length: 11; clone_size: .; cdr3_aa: CSARAGETQYF; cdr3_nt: TGCAGTGCCAGGGCCGGGGAGACCCAGTACTTC
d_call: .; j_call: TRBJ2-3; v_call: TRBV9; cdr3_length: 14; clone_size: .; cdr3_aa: CASSAQLGTDTQYF; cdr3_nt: TGTGCCAGCAGCGCTCAACTAGGTACAGATACGCAGTATTTT
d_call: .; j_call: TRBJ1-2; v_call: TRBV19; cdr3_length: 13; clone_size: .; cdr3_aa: CASSLRVQDGYTF; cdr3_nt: TGTGCCAGTAGTTTGAGAGTGCAGGATGGCTACACCTTC
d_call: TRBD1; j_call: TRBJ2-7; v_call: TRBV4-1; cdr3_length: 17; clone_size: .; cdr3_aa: CASSQLDAGQGTYEQYF; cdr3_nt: TGCGCCAGCAGCCAGCTAGATGCGGGACAGGGTACCTACGAGCAGTACTTC
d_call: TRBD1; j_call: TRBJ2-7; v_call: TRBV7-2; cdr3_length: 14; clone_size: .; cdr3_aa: CASSWDRATYEQYF; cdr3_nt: TGTGCCAGCAGCTGGGACAGGGCCACCTACGAGCAGTACTTC